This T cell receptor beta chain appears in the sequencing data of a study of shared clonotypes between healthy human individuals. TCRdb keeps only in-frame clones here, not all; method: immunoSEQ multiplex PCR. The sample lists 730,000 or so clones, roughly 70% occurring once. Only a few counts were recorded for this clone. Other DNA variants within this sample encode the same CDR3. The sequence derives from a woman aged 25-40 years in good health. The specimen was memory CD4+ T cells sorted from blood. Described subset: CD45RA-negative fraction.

In nucleotides, the CDR3 is TGTGCCAGCAGCTTAGATCGCGGTCAGCCCCAGCATTTT. This gives the protein CASSLDRGQPQHF. The genes are TRBV7-2 and TRBJ1-5; no definite D call. CDR1 SGHTA and CDR2 FQGNSA come from the germline V gene. V was shortened by 1 base and J by 6 bases, with 7 bases between the two germline ends. The CDR3 runs 13 residues.